These T cell receptor beta chains were read from a single sample in a study of blood T cell repertoires in COVID-19. Measured with immunoSEQ multiplex PCR; TCRdb has only the in-frame clones, and not every one. Of 60,000 or so clones in the sample, around four fifths were seen once. The sequencing sample was made of peripheral blood. Receptor source: a man younger than 40 with COVID-19, enrolled during active disease. Both conserved end residues are part of each CDR3. A D gene is named only where the DNA matches it firmly. Clone size is not always given. Where it is, it says once, few, many or a class for expanded clones.

j_call d_call clone_size v_call cdr3_nt cdr3_aa
TRBJ2-6 . . TRBV7-9 TGTGCCAGCAGCGTCAGGGGCTCTGGGGCCAACGTCCTGACTTTC CASSVRGSGANVLTF
TRBJ1-1 . . TRBV4-3 TGCGCCAGCAGCCAAGACTTGAACACTGAAGCTTTCTTT CASSQDLNTEAFF
TRBJ1-2 . . TRBV19 TGTGCCAGCCAGGAGGGCCCGGGCCGACAGTTCACTAACTATGGCTACACCTTC CASQEGPGRQFTNYGYTF
TRBJ2-5 TRBD1 . TRBV6-1 TGTGCCAGCAGTGAACAACCCGGGACAGCAGAGACCCAGTACTTC CASSEQPGTAETQYF
TRBJ1-1 . . TRBV6-2/TRBV6-3 TGTGCCAGCAGTTACGACAGAGAGAACACTGAAGCTTTCTTT CASSYDRENTEAFF
TRBJ2-1 . . TRBV6-5 TGTGCCAGTGAAGGAGGAGGGAACGGGGAAAAGTTCTTC CASEGGGNGEKFF
TRBJ1-1 . once TRBV30 TGTGCCTGGAGTGTGAGGGAGAACACTGAAGCTTTCTTT CAWSVRENTEAFF
TRBJ2-7 . once TRBV2 TGTGCCAGCAGTGACAGACAGTACGAGCAGTACTTC CASSDRQYEQYF
TRBJ2-5 . . TRBV19 TGTGCCAGTCGGGATAGGGTTGGGCAAGAGACCCAGTACTTC CASRDRVGQETQYF
TRBJ2-5 TRBD1 . TRBV7-2 TGTGCCAGCAGCTTAGGGGTCCGGGACAGATCTCGCCCCCAGTACTTC CASSLGVRDRSRPQYF
TRBJ1-1 . . TRBV5-1 TGCGCCAGCAGCTTGGGGCGGGGGACTGAAGCTTTCTTT CASSLGRGTEAFF
TRBJ1-1 TRBD1 . TRBV9 TGTGCCAGCAGCCCGGGACAGGGTAGGTCAGCTGAAGCTTTCTTT CASSPGQGRSAEAFF
TRBJ1-5 TRBD1 . TRBV6-6 TGTGCCAGCAGTCGCACAGGGGGCGGGTTTGGTTTCGATCAGCCCCAGCATTTT CASSRTGGGFGFDQPQHF
TRBJ1-2 TRBD1 . TRBV15 TGTGCCACCAGCAGAGGACAGGGGGCTTCTGGCTACACCTTC CATSRGQGASGYTF
TRBJ2-7 TRBD2 . TRBV3-1/TRBV3-2 TGTGCCAGCAGCCAACCCGGGACTAGGAGGGCCTACGAGCAGTACTTC CASSQPGTRRAYEQYF
TRBJ2-7 TRBD2 . TRBV7-8 TGTGCCAGCAGGCTACTAGCGGGAGGGCCGGGCGAGCAGTACTTC CASRLLAGGPGEQYF
TRBJ2-5 . . TRBV24-1 TGTGCCACCAGTGACCCCGGCGGGGATTCCCAAGAGACCCAGTACTTC CATSDPGGDSQETQYF
TRBJ1-3 . . TRBV11-2 TGTGCCAGCAGCTTGGCAAAAGACACCATATATTTT CASSLAKDTIYF
TRBJ1-1 . . TRBV18 TGTGCCAGCTCACCTGTGACAGAGAACACTGAAGCTTTCTTT CASSPVTENTEAFF
TRBJ2-7 . . TRBV3-1/TRBV3-2 TGTGCCAGCAGCCAAGCGCGGTCCTACGAGCAGTACTTC CASSQARSYEQYF
TRBJ1-3 TRBD1 . TRBV2 TGTGCCAGCAGAGAGGACAGGGGGTCTTCTGGAAACACCATATATTTT CASREDRGSSGNTIYF
TRBJ2-7 . . TRBV3-1/TRBV3-2 TGTGCCAGCAGCCAACACGGGGACGAGCAGTACTTC CASSQHGDEQYF
TRBJ1-6 TRBD1 once TRBV18 TGTGCCAGCTCGCCGGACAGGGTGTACTCACCCCTCCACTTT CASSPDRVYSPLHF
TRBJ1-5 TRBD1 . TRBV14 TGTGCCAGCAGCCAAACCGGGACAGGGCTCAATCAGCCCCAGCATTTT CASSQTGTGLNQPQHF
TRBJ2-7 TRBD1 . TRBV7-9 TGTGCCAGCAGCCCATCCCGAGGGGGCGCCTACGAGCAGTACTTC CASSPSRGGAYEQYF
TRBJ2-3 . . TRBV24-1 TGTGCCACCAGTGACCCCCGACAGGACCTCACAGATACGCAGTATTTT CATSDPRQDLTDTQYF
TRBJ2-7 TRBD1 . TRBV7-8 TGTGCCAGCAGCATCAGGGGGCGATACGAGCAGTACTTC CASSIRGRYEQYF
TRBJ2-1 . . TRBV3-1/TRBV3-2 TGTGCCAGCAGCGCCGGCGGGCAGGTTTACAATGAGCAGTTCTTC CASSAGGQVYNEQFF
TRBJ2-7 . few TRBV28 TGTGCCAGCAGTTCCCCGACAGGCGATTACGAGCAGTACTTC CASSSPTGDYEQYF
TRBJ1-2 . . TRBV28 TGTGCCAGCAGTTTACAGGACAGAACCTATGGCTACACCTTC CASSLQDRTYGYTF
TRBJ1-2 TRBD1 . TRBV6-2/TRBV6-3 TGTGCCAGCAGTATTAACACAGGGGGCGCCAATGGCTACACCTTC CASSINTGGANGYTF
TRBJ2-3 . . TRBV27 TGTGCCAGCAGTTTGAGGGGGAGGGCCGTAGATACGCAGTATTTT CASSLRGRAVDTQYF
TRBJ1-2 . . TRBV14 TGTGCCAGCAGCCAACGACAGGTCGACTATGGCTACACCTTC CASSQRQVDYGYTF
TRBJ2-5 . once TRBV2 TGTGCCAGCAACCAAGCCGGGGTACCCCAAGAGACCCAGTACTTC CASNQAGVPQETQYF
TRBJ1-5 . . TRBV6-5 TGTGCCAGCGAAGCCCGACGGGAAAGCAATCAGCCCCAGCATTTT CASEARRESNQPQHF
TRBJ1-1 TRBD1 . TRBV6-5 TGTGCCAGCAGTCCCCGGGACAGGGTTAGTGAAGCTTTCTTT CASSPRDRVSEAFF
TRBJ1-3 . . TRBV7-2 TGTGCCAGCAGCCGCCGGGGGATGACTGGAAACACCATATATTTT CASSRRGMTGNTIYF
TRBJ2-1 TRBD2 . TRBV19 TGTGCCAGTAGTCCTAGGGGGCTGAGCGGGAGGGCCAGGGATGAGCAGTTCTTC CASSPRGLSGRARDEQFF
TRBJ1-5 TRBD1 . TRBV28 TGTGCCAGCAGTCTACCTCAGGGGGCGCGAAATCAGCCCCAGCATTTT CASSLPQGARNQPQHF
TRBJ1-5 TRBD1 . TRBV9 TGTGCCAGCAGCCCTTCCGGGACAGCCTTCAATCAGCCCCAGCATTTT CASSPSGTAFNQPQHF
TRBJ2-7 TRBD2 . TRBV16 TGTGCCAGCAGCGCCGGGACTAGCGGACCCTACGAGCAGTACTTC CASSAGTSGPYEQYF
TRBJ2-3 TRBD2 . TRBV5-4 TGTGCCAGCAGCGTACAGGGACTAGCGGGAGGACTCGTCAGCACAGATACGCAGTATTTT CASSVQGLAGGLVSTDTQYF
TRBJ2-3 . . TRBV7-6 TGTGCCAGCAGCTTAAGGGGGGACACAGGGGCCTACACAGATACGCAGTATTTT CASSLRGDTGAYTDTQYF
TRBJ1-2 TRBD1 . TRBV25-1 TGTGCCAGCAGTAACACGGGACAGGGCCAGCTCTATGGCTACACCTTC CASSNTGQGQLYGYTF
TRBJ2-5 . . TRBV27 TGTGCCAGCAGGGATACAGGGTGGAAGACCCAGTACTTC CASRDTGWKTQYF
TRBJ2-5 TRBD2 . TRBV15 TGTGCCACCACCCCGGGTCGGAAAGCGGGAGGGCTGGCCCAGTACTTC CATTPGRKAGGLAQYF
TRBJ2-7 TRBD2 . TRBV24-1 TGTGCCACCAGTGATTCCACTAGCGGGAGGCTTTACGAGCAGTACTTC CATSDSTSGRLYEQYF
TRBJ1-6 . . TRBV11-2 TGTGCCAGCAGCTTCAGAAACTCCTATAATTCACCCCTCCACTTT CASSFRNSYNSPLHF
TRBJ2-7 TRBD2 . TRBV12-5 TGTGCTAAGGTTCGGCGGGGGAGGGTTAACGAGCAGTACTTC CAKVRRGRVNEQYF
TRBJ1-3 . once TRBV7-9 TGTGCCAGCAAGGGGGGGAACACCATATATTTT CASKGGNTIYF
TRBJ2-7 TRBD2 . TRBV29-1 TGCAGCGTGCGGGAGTCGACGGTTTACGAGCAGTACTTC CSVRESTVYEQYF
TRBJ2-7 TRBD2 . TRBV6-6 TGTGCCAGCAGTCGAGGGACTAGCGGGAGGTCTAGCAACTACGAGCAGTACTTC CASSRGTSGRSSNYEQYF
TRBJ1-6 TRBD1 . TRBV28 TGTGCCAGCAGTCCCCGGGACAGGGCTATCTCACCCCTCCACTTT CASSPRDRAISPLHF
TRBJ2-3 . . TRBV20-1 TGCAGTGCTAGTTCTAGCCGACGCACAGATACGCAGTATTTT CSASSSRRTDTQYF
TRBJ1-2 . once TRBV6-6 TGTGCCAGCACCGGAACGAACAGGGCTAACTATGGCTACACCTTC CASTGTNRANYGYTF
TRBJ2-7 . . TRBV20-1 TGCAGTGCTAGAGGGGTGACAGAGCAGTACTTC CSARGVTEQYF
TRBJ2-3 . . TRBV5-1 TGCGCCAGCAGCTTGTCTCCTTCGGGGGTGGATACGCAGTATTTT CASSLSPSGVDTQYF